A single sample gave rise to the 25 T cell receptor beta chains below, sequenced in a study of T cells after yellow fever vaccination. TCRdb re-called the 5' RACE reads with MiXCR, one entry per CDR3 protein. This table has over 300,000 distinct CDR3 sequences, around 3.9% appearing once. The specimen comprised PBMCs, sampled on the day of the yellow fever booster vaccination. The receptors here all came from a man in his late teens or twenties who received the YFV17D yellow fever vaccine.

The chain is built from TRBV7-2 and TRBJ2-1; 7 bases agree with TRBD2. CDR3 length equals 14 residues. CDR1 and CDR2 (germline): SGHTA, FQGNSA. Germline trimming cut 10 bases from V and 2 bases from J; bases unmatched to any gene: 8. The CDR3 DNA reads TGTGCCACCCCGGGAGGTCAACCCTACAATGAGCAGTTCTTC. It is translated as CATPGGQPYNEQFF.

This clonotype has a count of ten or more. The chain is built from TRBV24-1 and TRBJ2-2; 10 nucleotides align to TRBD1. The CDR3 has 14 residues. Germline V gene lookup returns CDR1 KGHDR and CDR2 SFDVKD. With 10 bases clipped from V and 1 base from J, the junction kept 2 bases outside the gene matches. CDR3 nucleotide sequence: TGTGCCACAGGGGACAGGGGGAACACCGGGGAGCTGTTTTTT. It codes for CATGDRGNTGELFF.

This clonotype was seen repeatedly, ten times or more. The CDR3 reads CAISESRVNTEAFF. In DNA, the CDR3 is TGTGCCATCAGTGAGTCGCGGGTGAACACTGAAGCTTTCTTT. The gene calls are TRBV10-3 and TRBJ1-1; D unresolved. The ends were cut back, 0 bases at V and 0 bases at J, with 5 bases in the middle. The CDR3 runs to 14 residues. CDR1 is ENHRY, CDR2 SYGVKD, per germline.

The table lists this clonotype with many counts. V usage is TRBV12-3 or TRBV12-4 and J usage is TRBJ2-1; TRBD2 matches at 11 bases. This CDR3 spans 14 amino acids. V shed 8 bases and J 7 bases; nucleotides not matched to a gene: 7. Here the CDR3 reads CASVSSGGSNEQFF. The CDR3 DNA is TGTGCCAGCGTATCTAGCGGGGGGAGTAATGAGCAGTTCTTC.

This clonotype was recorded at least ten times. The rearrangement uses TRBV15 and TRBJ2-3; 9 positions match TRBD2. This CDR3 comprises 16 residues. Germline loops: CDR1 LNHNV, CDR2 YYDKDF (reference sequence). V trimming: 3 bases; J trimming: 5 bases; junction bases outside the gene matches: 9. CDR3 sequence: CATSSAEGAGGDTQYF. The CDR3, as DNA: TGTGCCACCAGCAGTGCCGAGGGAGCGGGGGGAGATACGCAGTATTTT. Filled out from reference TRBV15 and TRBJ2-3, the complete variable domain reads DAMVIQNPRYQVTQFGKPVTLSCSQTLNHNVMYWYQQKSSQAPKLLFHYYDKDFNNEADTPDNFQSRRPNTSFCFLDIRSPGLGDTAMYLCATSSAEGAGGDTQYFGPGTRLTVL.

This clonotype came up a few times. This rearrangement joins TRBV20-1 to TRBJ2-4, with 8 bases matching TRBD2. J gave up 3 bases and V 6 bases, and 10 bases lay outside the gene matches. In germline, CDR1 is DFQATT, CDR2 SNEGSKA (reference sequence). The CDR3 contains 15 residues. The CDR3 DNA is TGCAGTGCCCCGGTGGGCGGGGGGTTCAAAAACATTCAGTACTTC. Protein: CSAPVGGGFKNIQYF.

V is TRBV20-1 and J is TRBJ2-3; TRBD1 matches at 9 bases. V lost 6 bases to trimming and J lost 5 bases; unmatched junction nucleotides: 9. Germline CDR1 DFQATT, CDR2 SNEGSKA (reference sequence). This CDR3 has 14 residues. CDR3 sequence reads: CSANRDRERDTQYF. The CDR3 DNA is TGCAGTGCCAACCGGGACAGGGAACGAGATACGCAGTATTTT.

This clonotype was observed many times. The chain joins TRBV5-1 to TRBJ2-1, with TRBD2 matching 8 bases. Germline lookup yields CDR1 SGHRS and CDR2 YFSETQ. The CDR3 consists of 16 residues. The V segment lost 0 bases and the J segment 5 bases; nucleotides outside the gene matches: 7. The CDR3 reads CASSLAAGGQNNEQFF. As DNA, the CDR3 is TGCGCCAGCAGCTTGGCTGCGGGGGGACAAAACAATGAGCAGTTCTTC. Filled out from reference TRBV5-1 and TRBJ2-1, the complete variable domain reads KAGVTQTPRYLIKTRGQQVTLSCSPISGHRSVSWYQQTPGQGLQFLFEYFSETQRNKGNFPGRFSGRQFSNSRSEMNVSTLELGDSALYLCASSLAAGGQNNEQFFGPGTRLTVL.

This chain connects TRBV6-2 or TRBV6-3 to TRBJ1-1; TRBD1 agrees at 10 bases. After removal of 2 bases from V and 5 bases from J, the junction contained 2 bases not matched to a gene. Per germline, CDR1 MNHEY and CDR2 SVGEGT. This CDR3 has 14 amino acids. In DNA form, the CDR3 reads TGTGCCAGCAGTTACACGGACAGGGGGACTGAAGCTTTCTTT. Encoded protein: CASSYTDRGTEAFF.

This clonotype was observed at least ten times. In DNA form, the CDR3 reads TGTGCCAGCAGCCGCGGGGGGGGCCCGTACGAGCAGTACGTC. It is translated as CASSRGGGPYEQYV. V gene TRBV2 combines with J gene TRBJ2-7; 9 positions match TRBD2. Germline CDR1 and CDR2: SNHLY and FYNNEI. This CDR3 comprises 14 residues. V was clipped by 6 bases and J by 4 bases; unmatched bases: 7.

The table lists this clonotype with many counts. The V gene is TRBV14, the J gene TRBJ2-2, with TRBD2 identical over 11 bases. CDR1 and CDR2 from the germline V gene are SGHDN and FVKESK. The V and J ends lost 4 bases and 2 bases, in that order; junction bases with no gene match: 3. The CDR3 is 16 residues long. The CDR3 protein is CASSLLAGANTGELFF. CDR3 sequence (DNA): TGTGCCAGCAGCCTACTAGCGGGGGCTAACACCGGGGAGCTGTTTTTT.

This clonotype turned up a few times. The chain uses TRBV16 and TRBJ2-1, with 8 positions matching TRBD2. V lost 2 bases and J lost 4; bases outside the gene matches: 7. The CDR3 totals 16 residues. Germline V gene data show CDR1 as KGHSY and CDR2 as FQNENV. This CDR3 reads CASSQILAGRYNEQFF. DNA of the CDR3: TGTGCCAGCAGCCAAATCTTAGCGGGGAGATACAATGAGCAGTTCTTC. The full variable domain, completed using reference TRBV16 and TRBJ2-1, is GEEVAQTPKHLVRGEGQKAKLYCAPIKGHSYVFWYQQVLKNEFKFLISFQNENVFDETGMPKERFSAKCLPNSPCSLEIQATKLEDSAVYFCASSQILAGRYNEQFFGPGTRLTVL.

This clonotype has a count of ten or more. The chain uses TRBV5-1 and TRBJ2-5; D unclear. CDR1 is SGHRS, CDR2 YFSETQ, per germline. V lost 4 bases and J lost 1, with 8 bases in between. The CDR3 consists of 13 residues. CDR3: CASSPGPQETQYF. The CDR3 nucleotides are TGCGCCAGCAGCCCCGGCCCCCAAGAGACCCAGTACTTC.

The chain links TRBV7-2 to TRBJ2-3; 15 positions agree with TRBD2. Per the germline V gene, CDR1 is SGHTA and CDR2 is FQGNSA. The CDR3 runs 20 residues. Losses at the gene ends were 3 bases for V and 2 bases for J; bases not matched to a gene: 12. Here the CDR3 DNA reads TGTGCCAGCAGCTTGTTCCCGGGACTAGCGGGGGGATATTACACAGATACGCAGTATTTT. Translating gives CASSLFPGLAGGYYTDTQYF.

This clonotype was observed at least ten times. The chain links TRBV5-1 to TRBJ2-1, with D possibly being TRBD2 (5 bases). Trimming shortened V by 0 bases and J by 7 bases, and 17 bases separated the two germline ends. Looked up from germline, CDR1 is SGHRS and CDR2 is YFSETQ. This CDR3 is built from 16 residues. CDR3 in amino acids: CASSLGVLVRRNEQFF. CDR3 in DNA: TGCGCCAGCAGCTTGGGGGTACTAGTCAGGCGGAATGAGCAGTTCTTC.

CDR3 loop: CASSLVSTKTPSTDTQYF. The CDR3 DNA follows: TGTGCCAGCAGCTTAGTGTCAACTAAGACACCCAGCACAGATACGCAGTATTTT. The V and J genes are TRBV7-6 and TRBJ2-3; D is undetermined. This CDR3 has 18 residues. V lost 1 base and J 0 bases, leaving 17 bases between the germline ends. In germline, CDR1 is SGHVS, CDR2 FNYEAQ.

This clonotype was recorded at least ten times. The J gene is TRBJ2-7, the V gene TRBV18; D gene uncertain. The CDR3 covers 15 residues. CDR1 is KGHSH and CDR2 is LQKENI in the germline V gene. Between the trimmed V and J ends, which lost 1 base and 0 bases, there was a span of 10 bases. CDR3 nucleotide sequence: TGTGCCAGCTCACCACGATCACAGAGCTCCTACGAGCAGTACTTC. Translating gives CASSPRSQSSYEQYF.

There are many counts of this clonotype. The gene calls are TRBV4-1 and TRBJ1-3; D is unresolved. This CDR3 has 17 residues. V lost 1 base and J 1 base, leaving 14 bases between the germline ends. The V gene's germline CDR1 is MGHRA and CDR2 YSYEKL. DNA of the CDR3: TGCGCCAGCAGCCAAGGACCGGACGGTCGTTCTGGAAACACCATATATTTT. Residues: CASSQGPDGRSGNTIYF.

This clonotype occurred many times. The rearrangement joins TRBV7-8 to TRBJ2-3, with a possible D match to TRBD2 (5 bases). From germline, CDR1 is SGHVS and CDR2 FQNEAQ. The CDR3 loop spans 15 amino acids. The V end was cut by 3 bases, the J end by 5 bases, with 15 bases between. In nucleotides, the CDR3 is TGTGCCAGCAGCTTCCCTGGACTCCTAGAAGATACGCAGTATTTT. This encodes CASSFPGLLEDTQYF.

This clonotype was recorded many times. J is TRBJ2-3 and V is TRBV29-1, with a possible D match to TRBD1 (6 bases). CDR1 is SQVTM, CDR2 ANQGSEA, per germline. This CDR3 has 13 residues. Trimming removed 7 bases from V and 4 bases from J, with 15 bases in between. CDR3 coding DNA: TGCAGCGCCGAAACAGGGATCCCAGATACGCAGTATTTT. Its protein is CSAETGIPDTQYF.

This clonotype was seen a few times. V is TRBV5-4 and J is TRBJ2-5, with 11 nucleotides matching TRBD2. The J segment lost 7 bases and the V segment lost 4 bases, leaving 9 bases of the junction unmatched. The germline CDR1 and CDR2 sequences are SGHNT and YYREEE (reference sequence). The CDR3 sequence is 15 residues long. The CDR3 region has the DNA TGTGCCAGCAGCACGGCGTCCGGGACTAGCGGGACCCAGTACTTC. This encodes CASSTASGTSGTQYF.

Only a few counts were recorded for this clonotype. The chain has TRBV20-1 and TRBJ2-6; D call uncertain. The V gene's germline CDR1 is DFQATT and CDR2 SNEGSKA (reference sequence). The length of the CDR3 is 14 residues. The germline V and J ends were trimmed by 0 bases and 0 bases, with 3 bases remaining between them. CDR3 bases: TGCAGTGCTAGAGATATCTCTGGGGCCAACGTCCTGACTTTC. It specifies CSARDISGANVLTF.

The CDR3 here is CASSLAGGSYEQYV. The CDR3 nucleotides read TGTGCCAGCAGCCTGGCGGGGGGCTCCTACGAGCAGTACGTC. This rearrangement joins TRBV6-6 to TRBJ2-7, with 8 bases fitting TRBD2. The CDR3 loop spans 14 amino acids. Germline values: CDR1 MNHNY, CDR2 SVGAGI (reference sequence). The trim removed 6 bases at V and 0 bases at J, leaving 4 bases unmatched.

This clonotype turned up a few times. The V call is TRBV4-1, the J call TRBJ1-2; 8 bases agree with TRBD1. Trimming removed 2 bases from V and 8 bases from J; junction bases left unmatched: 4. Germline CDR1 and CDR2: MGHRA and YSYEKL. There are 13 residues in the CDR3. The CDR3 protein is CASSQTGGNGYTF. CDR3 nucleotide sequence: TGCGCCAGCAGCCAAACAGGGGGGAACGGCTACACCTTC.

Many counts were recorded for this clonotype. The chain uses TRBV4-1 and TRBJ2-5; 7 bases fit TRBD1. The CDR3 length is 15 residues. Germline V gene sequence: CDR1 MGHRA, CDR2 YSYEKL. J gave up 3 bases and V 2 bases, and 6 bases lay outside the gene matches. The CDR3 coding sequence is TGCGCCAGCAGCCAATACAAAGGGGGCGAAGAGACCCAGTACTTC. Translating gives CASSQYKGGEETQYF.